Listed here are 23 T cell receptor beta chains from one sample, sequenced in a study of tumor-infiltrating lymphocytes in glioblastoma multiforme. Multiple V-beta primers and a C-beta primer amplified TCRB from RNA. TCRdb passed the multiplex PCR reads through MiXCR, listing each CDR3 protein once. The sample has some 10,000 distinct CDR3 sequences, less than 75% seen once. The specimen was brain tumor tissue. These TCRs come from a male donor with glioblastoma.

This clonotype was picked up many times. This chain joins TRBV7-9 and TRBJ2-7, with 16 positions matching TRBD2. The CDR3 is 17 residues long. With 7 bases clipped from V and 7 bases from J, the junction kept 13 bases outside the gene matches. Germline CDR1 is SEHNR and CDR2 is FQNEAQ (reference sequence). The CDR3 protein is CASTGTSGRAPSGEQYF. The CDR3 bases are TGTGCCAGCACAGGGACTAGCGGGAGGGCCCCCTCGGGAGAGCAGTACTTC.

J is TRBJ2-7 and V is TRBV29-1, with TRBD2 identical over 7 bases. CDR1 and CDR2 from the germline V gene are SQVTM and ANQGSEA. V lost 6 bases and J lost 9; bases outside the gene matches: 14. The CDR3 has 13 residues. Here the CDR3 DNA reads TGCAGCGTCCGAACTAGCGACTCCTATGGGCAGTACTTC. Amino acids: CSVRTSDSYGQYF.

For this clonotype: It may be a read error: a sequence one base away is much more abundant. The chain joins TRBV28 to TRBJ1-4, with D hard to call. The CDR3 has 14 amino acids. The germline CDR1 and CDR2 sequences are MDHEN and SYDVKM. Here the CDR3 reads CASSPGATNKKLFF. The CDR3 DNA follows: TGTGCCAGCAGTCCAGGCGCAACTAATAAAAAACTGTTTTTT.

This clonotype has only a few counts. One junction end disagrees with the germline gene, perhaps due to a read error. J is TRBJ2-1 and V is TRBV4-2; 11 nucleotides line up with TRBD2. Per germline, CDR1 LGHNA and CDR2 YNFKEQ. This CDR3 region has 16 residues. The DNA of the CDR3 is TGTGCCAACAGCCAAGGGGTGACTAGCGGGAATCGCGAGCAGTTTTTC. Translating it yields CANSQGVTSGNREQFF.

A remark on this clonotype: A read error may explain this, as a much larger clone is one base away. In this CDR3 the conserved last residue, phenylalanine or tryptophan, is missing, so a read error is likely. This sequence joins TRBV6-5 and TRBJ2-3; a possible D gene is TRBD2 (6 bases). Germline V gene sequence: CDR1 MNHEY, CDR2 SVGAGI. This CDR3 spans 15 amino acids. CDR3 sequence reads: CAGSYDSGSTDTQYY. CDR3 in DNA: TGTGCCGGCAGTTACGACAGCGGGAGCACAGATACGCAGTATTAT.

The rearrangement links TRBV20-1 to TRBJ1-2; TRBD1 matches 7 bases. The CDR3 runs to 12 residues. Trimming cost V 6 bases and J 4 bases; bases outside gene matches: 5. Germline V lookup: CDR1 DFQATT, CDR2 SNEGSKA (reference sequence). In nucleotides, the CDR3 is TGCAGTGCGGACAGGCTCCCCTATGGCTACACCTTC. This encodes CSADRLPYGYTF.

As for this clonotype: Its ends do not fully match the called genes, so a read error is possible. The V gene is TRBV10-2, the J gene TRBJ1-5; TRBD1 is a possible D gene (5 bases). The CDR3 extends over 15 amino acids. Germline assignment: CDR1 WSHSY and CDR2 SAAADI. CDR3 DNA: TGTGCCAGCAGACCCTTGGTGAGAGGGGATCAGCCCCAGCATTTT. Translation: CASRPLVRGDQPQHF.

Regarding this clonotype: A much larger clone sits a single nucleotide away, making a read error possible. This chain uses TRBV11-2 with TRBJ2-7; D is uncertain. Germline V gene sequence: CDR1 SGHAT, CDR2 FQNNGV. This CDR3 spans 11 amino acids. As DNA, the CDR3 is TGTGCCAGCAGCTTAGGCTACAAGCAGTACTTC. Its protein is CASSLGYKQYF.

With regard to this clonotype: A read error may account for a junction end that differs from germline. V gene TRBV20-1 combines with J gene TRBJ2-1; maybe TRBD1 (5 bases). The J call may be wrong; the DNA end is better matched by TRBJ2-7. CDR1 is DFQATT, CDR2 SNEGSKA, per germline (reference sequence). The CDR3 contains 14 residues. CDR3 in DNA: TGCAATGCTAGAGATGAGGCAGGGTTGTATGAGCAGTACTTC. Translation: CNARDEAGLYEQYF.

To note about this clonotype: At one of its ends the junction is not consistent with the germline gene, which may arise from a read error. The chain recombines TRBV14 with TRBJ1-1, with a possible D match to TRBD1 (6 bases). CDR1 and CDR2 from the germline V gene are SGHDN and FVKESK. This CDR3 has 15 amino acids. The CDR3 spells CVSSQLGGADIEAFF. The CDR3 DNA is TGTGTCAGCAGCCAACTCGGGGGGGCTGACATTGAAGCCTTCTTT. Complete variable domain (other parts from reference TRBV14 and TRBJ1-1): EAGVTQFPSHSVIEKGQTVTLRCDPISGHDNLYWYRRVMGKEIKFLLHFVKESKQDESGMPNNRFLAERTGGTYSTLKVQPAELEDSGVYFCVSSQLGGADIEAFFGQGTRLTVV.

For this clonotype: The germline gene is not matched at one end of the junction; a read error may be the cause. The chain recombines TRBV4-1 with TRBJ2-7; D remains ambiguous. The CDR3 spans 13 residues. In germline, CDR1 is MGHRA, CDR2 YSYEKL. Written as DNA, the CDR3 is TGCGCCAGCAGCCAATACAGAACCTACGAGCAGTATTTC. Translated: CASSQYRTYEQYF.

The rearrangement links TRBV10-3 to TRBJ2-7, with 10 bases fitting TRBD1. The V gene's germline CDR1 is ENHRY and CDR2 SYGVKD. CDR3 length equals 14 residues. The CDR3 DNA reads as TGTGCTACCAGTGAGACGGGACAGGGGTCCGAGCAGTACTTC. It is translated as CATSETGQGSEQYF.

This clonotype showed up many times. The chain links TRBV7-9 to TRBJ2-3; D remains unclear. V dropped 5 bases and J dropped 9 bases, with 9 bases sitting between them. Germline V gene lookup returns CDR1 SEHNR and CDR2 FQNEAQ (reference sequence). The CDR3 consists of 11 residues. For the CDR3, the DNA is TGTGCCAGCAGCCCCTTTGGGACGCAGTATTTT. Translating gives CASSPFGTQYF.

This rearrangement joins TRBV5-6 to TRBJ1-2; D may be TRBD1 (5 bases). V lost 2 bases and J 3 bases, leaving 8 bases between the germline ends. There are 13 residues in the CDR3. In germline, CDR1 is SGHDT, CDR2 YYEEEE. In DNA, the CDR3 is TGTGCCAGCAGCTTCGGGACGGACTATGGCTACACCTTC. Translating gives CASSFGTDYGYTF.

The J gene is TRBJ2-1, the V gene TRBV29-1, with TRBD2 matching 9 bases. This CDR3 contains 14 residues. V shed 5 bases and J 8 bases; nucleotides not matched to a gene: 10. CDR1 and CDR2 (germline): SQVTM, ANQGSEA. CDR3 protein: CSVNGLAGYHEQFF. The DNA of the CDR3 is TGCAGCGTTAATGGGCTAGCGGGATACCATGAGCAGTTCTTC.

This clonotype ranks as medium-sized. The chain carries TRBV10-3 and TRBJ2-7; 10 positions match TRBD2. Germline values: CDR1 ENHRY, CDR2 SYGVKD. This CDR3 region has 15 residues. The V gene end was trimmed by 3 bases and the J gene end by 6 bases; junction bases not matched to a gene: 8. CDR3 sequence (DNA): TGTGCCATCAGTGATGCACTAGCGGGAAGCGGCGAGCAGTACTTC. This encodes CAISDALAGSGEQYF.

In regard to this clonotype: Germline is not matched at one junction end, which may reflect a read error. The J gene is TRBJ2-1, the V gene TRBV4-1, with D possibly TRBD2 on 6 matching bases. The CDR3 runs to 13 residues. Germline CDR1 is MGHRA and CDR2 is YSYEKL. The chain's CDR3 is CTSSQVSGEEQFF. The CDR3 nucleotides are TGCACCAGCAGCCAGGTATCGGGGGAAGAGCAGTTCTTC.

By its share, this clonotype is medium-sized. The CDR3 DNA reads as TGTGCCGTAGAGGGAGGAGGGGCCGAGCAGTACTTC. Translating it yields CAVEGGGAEQYF. The chain is built from TRBV6-5 and TRBJ2-7; TRBD2 is a possible D gene (6 bases). Trimming stripped 11 bases from V and 6 bases from J, with 17 bases between. Germline assignment: CDR1 MNHEY and CDR2 SVGAGI. CDR3 length equals 12 residues.

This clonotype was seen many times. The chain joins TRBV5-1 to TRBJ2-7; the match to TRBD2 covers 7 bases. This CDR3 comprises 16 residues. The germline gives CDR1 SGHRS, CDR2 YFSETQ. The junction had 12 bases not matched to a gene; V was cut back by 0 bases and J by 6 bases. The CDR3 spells CASSLAGGSVLFEQYF. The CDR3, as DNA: TGCGCCAGCAGCTTGGCCGGGGGGAGCGTCTTATTCGAGCAGTACTTC.

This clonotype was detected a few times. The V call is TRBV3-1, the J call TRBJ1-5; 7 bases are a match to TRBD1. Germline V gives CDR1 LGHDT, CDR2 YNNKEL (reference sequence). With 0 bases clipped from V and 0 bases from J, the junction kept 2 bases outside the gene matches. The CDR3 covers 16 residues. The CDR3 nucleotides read TGTGCCAGCAGCCAAGATTCAGGGGGTAGCAATCAGCCCCAGCATTTT. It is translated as CASSQDSGGSNQPQHF.

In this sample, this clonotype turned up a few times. This CDR3 is CASSFMRGYEQYF. As DNA, the CDR3 is TGTGCCAGCAGCTTCATGAGGGGTTACGAGCAGTACTTC. The V call is TRBV7-9, the J call TRBJ2-7; D might be TRBD1 or TRBD2, each matching 5 bases. Trimming cost V 3 bases and J 4 bases, with 10 bases left between them. Germline V gene sequence: CDR1 SEHNR, CDR2 FQNEAQ (reference sequence). This CDR3 is 13 amino acids long.

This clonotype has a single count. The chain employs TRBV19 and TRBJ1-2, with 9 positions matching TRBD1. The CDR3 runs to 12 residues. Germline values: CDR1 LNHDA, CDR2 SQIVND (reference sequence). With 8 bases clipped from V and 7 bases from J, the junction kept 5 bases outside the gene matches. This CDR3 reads CASGTGGSGYTF. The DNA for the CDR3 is TGTGCCAGTGGTACAGGGGGCAGTGGCTACACCTTC.

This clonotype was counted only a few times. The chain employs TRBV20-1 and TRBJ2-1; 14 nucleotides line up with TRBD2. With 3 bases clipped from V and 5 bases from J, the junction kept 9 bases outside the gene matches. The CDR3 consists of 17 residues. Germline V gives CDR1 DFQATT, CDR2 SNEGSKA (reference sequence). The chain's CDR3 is CSASPFQGLAGDNEQFF. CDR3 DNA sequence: TGCAGTGCTAGTCCTTTCCAGGGACTAGCGGGAGACAATGAGCAGTTCTTC.